Below, 4 T cell receptor beta chains from the same sample are listed, as sequenced in a study of human T cells and chemical hapten exposure. TCRdb analysed the RACE reads with MiXCR anew, one entry per CDR3 protein. The sample shows around 250,000 distinct CDR3 sequences, about 8.1% of them seen only once. Time point here: pre-sensitization, week 0. The treatment: therapeutic diphenylcyclopropenone sensitization with weekly scalp DPC. The input for sequencing was whole blood, taken in connection with sensitization to the hapten diphenylcyclopropenone (DPC). All receptors come from a woman aged 40 to 50 with alopecia areata. Some clones in this sample may be carry-over from other donors' samples.

This clonotype came up a few times. V gene TRBV5-1 combines with J gene TRBJ1-2; maybe TRBD1 (6 bases). The CDR3 length is 14 residues. The germline CDR1 and CDR2 sequences are SGHRS and YFSETQ. The V end lost 7 bases, the J end lost 1 base, and 14 bases lay between the germline ends. The CDR3, as DNA: TGCGCCAGCGGCCTCGACAGGTTTAACTATGGCTACACCTTC. This sequence encodes CASGLDRFNYGYTF.

A few counts support this clonotype. This chain connects TRBV7-2 to TRBJ1-3, with D possibly matching TRBD1 (6 bases). V shed 6 bases and J shed 0 bases, with 15 bases lying between them. Germline V gives CDR1 SGHTA, CDR2 FQGNSA. The CDR3 spans 16 residues. Here the CDR3 DNA reads TGTGCCAGCAGTTTTACGGACAGCCGCTCTGGAAACACCATATATTTT. Protein sequence: CASSFTDSRSGNTIYF.

Only a few counts were recorded for this clonotype. The chain joins TRBV6-2 or TRBV6-3 to TRBJ1-2; 8 nucleotides align to TRBD1. Looked up from germline, CDR1 is MNHEY and CDR2 is SVGEGT. Unmatched junction bases numbered 7, after V lost 6 bases and J lost 4 bases. This CDR3 has 14 residues. The CDR3 spells CASSRADRGYGYTF. Here the CDR3 DNA reads TGTGCCAGCAGCCGAGCCGACAGGGGCTATGGCTACACCTTC.

This clonotype was picked up many times. The CDR3 region has the DNA TGTGCCAGCAGCTTAGGCACAGACTATGGCTACACCTTC. This translates into CASSLGTDYGYTF. V is TRBV13 and J is TRBJ1-2; D gene ambiguous. V gave up 0 bases and J gave up 3 bases, with 5 bases separating them. The CDR3 loop spans 13 amino acids. Germline values: CDR1 PRHDT, CDR2 FYEKMQ (reference sequence).